The 22 T cell receptor beta chains in this list originate from one sample, sequenced in a study of shared clonotypes between healthy human individuals. Some clones are missing from TCRdb's copy, which holds only in-frame ones; the method was immunoSEQ multiplex PCR. The repertoire holds approximately 2.5 million clones, with just over 90% as singletons. The sequenced sample consisted of naive CD4+ T cells sorted from blood. As to subset: CD45RA+ positively selected. The source is a man aged 18-30 years in good health.

As concerns this clone: This same CDR3 is encoded by further DNA sequences in the sample. This chain links TRBV2 with TRBJ2-1, with D possibly TRBD1 on 5 matching bases. V lost 5 bases and J 7 bases, leaving 9 bases between the germline ends. Germline assignment: CDR1 SNHLY and CDR2 FYNNEI. The CDR3 spans 12 residues. CDR3 sequence reads: CASSPGYNEQFF. The CDR3, as DNA: TGTGCCAGCAGTCCAGGGTATAATGAGCAGTTCTTC.

On this clone: Other DNA variants within this sample encode the same CDR3. V and J are TRBV5-4 and TRBJ2-3, with unresolved D. Looked up from germline, CDR1 is SGHNT and CDR2 is YYREEE (reference sequence). V gave up 0 bases and J gave up 4 bases, with 3 bases separating them. This CDR3 spans 12 amino acids. The CDR3 DNA is TGTGCCAGCAGCTTGGTGGCAGATACGCAGTATTTT. Its translation: CASSLVADTQYF.

The chain uses TRBV6-6 and TRBJ2-1, with 8 bases lining up with TRBD1. Germline V gene sequence: CDR1 MNHNY, CDR2 SVGAGI (reference sequence). V lost 6 bases to trimming and J lost 6 bases; unmatched junction nucleotides: 7. The CDR3 extends over 14 amino acids. The CDR3 is CASRGQGMSNEQFF. The CDR3 DNA follows: TGTGCCAGCAGAGGACAGGGAATGTCCAATGAGCAGTTCTTC.

This clone was detected once. The chain is built from TRBV18 and TRBJ2-6; 8 bases are a match to TRBD1. J was trimmed by 2 bases and V by 3 bases; bases with no gene match: 6. The CDR3 runs to 17 residues. Germline V lookup: CDR1 KGHSH, CDR2 LQKENI. CDR3 protein: CASSPQGAGPGANVLTF. CDR3 in DNA: TGTGCCAGCTCACCGCAGGGGGCGGGACCTGGGGCCAACGTCCTGACTTTC.

This chain joins TRBV6-5 and TRBJ2-5; the match to TRBD1 covers 9 bases. The CDR3 is made up of 16 amino acids. Germline CDR1 and CDR2: MNHEY and SVGAGI. V was clipped by 1 base and J by 3 bases; unmatched bases: 6. For the CDR3, the DNA is TGTGCCAGCAGTTACTTGTCCGGGACAGGGAAAGAGACCCAGTACTTC. It translates to CASSYLSGTGKETQYF.

This chain links TRBV10-3 with TRBJ1-2; 11 bases agree with TRBD1. V was clipped by 5 bases and J by 6 bases; unmatched bases: 5. The germline V gene encodes CDR1 ENHRY and CDR2 SYGVKD. The CDR3 has 14 residues. The chain's CDR3 is CAISWGQGENGYTF. The CDR3 region has the DNA TGTGCCATCAGTTGGGGACAGGGGGAGAATGGCTACACCTTC.

The rearrangement links TRBV5-4 to TRBJ1-6; weak D call: TRBD1 (5 bases). The CDR3 covers 14 residues. V lost 3 bases and J lost 8, with 12 bases in between. Germline CDR1 is SGHNT and CDR2 is YYREEE (reference sequence). CDR3 coding DNA: TGTGCCAGCAGCTCGGCGGGGGACGATTCACCCCTCCACTTT. Translated, it gives CASSSAGDDSPLHF.

The CDR3 loop reads CASSSGQAQGTEAFF. The CDR3 DNA sequence: TGTGCCAGCAGTTCTGGCCAGGCCCAGGGGACTGAAGCTTTCTTT. The chain recombines TRBV6-5 with TRBJ1-1; the D gene is possibly TRBD1 (6 bases). V lost 4 bases, J lost 5 bases, and 17 bases lay in between. Germline assignment: CDR1 MNHEY and CDR2 SVGAGI. The CDR3 has 15 residues.

V and J are TRBV6-5 and TRBJ2-2, with 9 bases aligning to TRBD1. Unmatched junction bases numbered 4, after V lost 8 bases and J lost 3 bases. There are 14 residues in the CDR3. Germline-derived CDR1 and CDR2 are MNHEY and SVGAGI. CDR3 amino acids: CASLNRGHTGELFF. CDR3 coding DNA: TGTGCCAGCTTAAACAGGGGGCACACCGGGGAGCTGTTTTTT.

This clone was detected only a few times. This sequence joins TRBV19 and TRBJ1-2, with TRBD1 identical over 9 bases. V lost 3 bases and J lost 4; bases outside the gene matches: 6. Germline values: CDR1 LNHDA, CDR2 SQIVND (reference sequence). The CDR3 is 15 amino acids. CDR3 protein: CASSISTGGLYGYTF. Here the CDR3 DNA reads TGTGCCAGTAGTATCTCCACAGGGGGCCTCTATGGCTACACCTTC. Together with reference TRBV19 and TRBJ1-2, the CDR3 gives the full variable domain: DGGITQSPKYLFRKEGQNVTLSCEQNLNHDAMYWYRQDPGQGLRLIYYSQIVNDFQKGDIAEGYSVSREKKESFPLTVTSAQKNPTAFYLCASSISTGGLYGYTFGSGTRLTVV.

The chain employs TRBV5-1 and TRBJ2-7, with unresolved D. Trimming left V 4 bases short and J 6 bases short, with 14 bases between. Germline values: CDR1 SGHRS, CDR2 YFSETQ. This CDR3 spans 13 amino acids. CDR3 in DNA: TGCGCCAGCAGCCTCACTCCGCCACTCGAGCAGTACTTC. It is translated as CASSLTPPLEQYF.

The chain carries TRBV7-8 and TRBJ1-2; D remains ambiguous. Germline V CDR1 and CDR2: SGHVS, FQNEAQ. Trimming took 5 bases from V and 6 from J, leaving 22 bases between them. This CDR3 comprises 16 residues. The CDR3 protein is CASSPYTRSGNDGYTF. CDR3 in DNA: TGTGCCAGCAGCCCTTACACAAGGTCAGGAAATGATGGCTACACCTTC.

This clone has a single count. The same CDR3 also results from other DNA sequences found in this sample. The chain links TRBV5-1 to TRBJ1-2; 7 bases map to TRBD1. Germline V gene data show CDR1 as SGHRS and CDR2 as YFSETQ. The length of the CDR3 is 14 residues. J was trimmed by 4 bases and V by 0 bases; bases with no gene match: 3. The CDR3 DNA reads TGCGCCAGCAGCTTGGACAGGGGCATCTATGGCTACACCTTC. Residues: CASSLDRGIYGYTF.

The CDR3 reads CASSPRPYGYTF. As DNA, the CDR3 is TGTGCCAGCAGCCCCAGACCCTATGGCTACACCTTC. The genes are TRBV11-2 and TRBJ1-2; D gene unclear. Trimming cost V 5 bases and J 4 bases, with 8 bases left between them. The CDR3 spans 12 residues. Per germline, CDR1 SGHAT and CDR2 FQNNGV. Looking up the rest from reference TRBV11-2 and TRBJ1-2 gives the full variable domain: EAGVAQSPRYKIIEKRQSVAFWCNPISGHATLYWYQQILGQGPKLLIQFQNNGVVDDSQLPKDRFSAERLKGVDSTLKIQPAKLEDSAVYLCASSPRPYGYTFGSGTRLTVV.

Details on this clone: This same CDR3 is encoded by further DNA sequences in the sample. J is TRBJ2-7 and V is TRBV30; D remains ambiguous. V lost 0 bases to trimming and J lost 2 bases, with 2 bases between them. CDR1 GTSNPN and CDR2 SVGIG come from the germline V gene (reference sequence). The CDR3 spans 11 residues. The CDR3 coding sequence is TGTGCCTGGAGTGTCGCCTACGAGCAGTACTTC. Translation: CAWSVAYEQYF.

Note on this clone: The sample holds other DNA sequences that translate to the same CDR3. The CDR3 protein is CATKTGSSYNEQFF. In nucleotides, the CDR3 is TGTGCCACTAAGACCGGGAGCTCCTACAATGAGCAGTTCTTC. The chain carries TRBV27 and TRBJ2-1; D might be TRBD2 (6 bases). The CDR3 spans 14 residues. CDR1 MNHEY and CDR2 SMNVEV come from the germline V gene (reference sequence). V shed 10 bases and J shed 0 bases, with 13 bases lying between them.

V and J are TRBV11-2 and TRBJ2-7; D unresolved. This CDR3 contains 14 residues. From germline, CDR1 is SGHAT and CDR2 FQNNGV. Trimming took off 1 base at V and 1 base at J, with 8 bases between the two ends. CDR3: CASSLVGTSYEQYF. The CDR3 DNA reads TGTGCCAGCAGCTTAGTCGGCACTTCCTACGAGCAGTACTTC.

This rearrangement joins TRBV6-5 to TRBJ1-1; D is unresolved. Germline V gene lookup returns CDR1 MNHEY and CDR2 SVGAGI. The CDR3 consists of 13 residues. Deletions cut 6 bases from V and 3 bases from J, with 11 bases between. CDR3 DNA sequence: TGTGCCAGCAGCCCCGGGTCTTACACTGAAGCTTTCTTT. Translating gives CASSPGSYTEAFF.

The chain uses TRBV5-1 and TRBJ2-3, with TRBD1 identical over 12 bases. The V and J ends lost 4 bases and 3 bases, in that order; junction bases with no gene match: 9. Germline V gene lookup returns CDR1 SGHRS and CDR2 YFSETQ. The CDR3 covers 17 residues. The chain's CDR3 is CASSGGQGAFSTDTQYF. The CDR3 DNA is TGCGCCAGCAGCGGGGGACAGGGGGCTTTTTCAACAGATACGCAGTATTTT.

In its sample, this clone was seen once. The rearrangement uses TRBV5-1 and TRBJ1-2, with TRBD1 matching 9 bases. The CDR3 runs to 15 residues. After removal of 2 bases from V and 4 bases from J, the junction contained 6 bases not matched to a gene. In germline, CDR1 is SGHRS, CDR2 YFSETQ. CDR3 amino acids: CASSLGTGQGYGYTF. For the CDR3, the DNA is TGCGCCAGCAGCTTAGGGACAGGGCAGGGCTATGGCTACACCTTC.

The rearrangement links TRBV20-1 to TRBJ1-1; unclear D gene. The germline V and J ends were trimmed by 5 bases and 4 bases, with 8 bases remaining between them. There are 11 residues in the CDR3. The germline CDR1 and CDR2 sequences are DFQATT and SNEGSKA (reference sequence). CDR3: CSARAITEAFF. For the CDR3, the DNA is TGCAGTGCTCGAGCGATCACTGAAGCTTTCTTT.

The chain employs TRBV6-4 and TRBJ2-7; the D is unclear. Trimming cost V 4 bases and J 2 bases, with 9 bases left between them. Looked up from germline, CDR1 is MRHNA and CDR2 is SNTAGT. The CDR3 runs 13 residues. Here the CDR3 DNA reads TGTGCCAGCAGTGTCCAGGTGACCTACGAGCAGTACTTC. It codes for CASSVQVTYEQYF.